The next 21 T cell receptor beta chains were all read from a single sample in a study of molecular identifiers for immune sequencing clone quantification (dated by TCRdb to the late 2010s). Library preparation employed PCR. The sample was run on a NextSeq 500. TCRdb reanalyzed the raw reads on its own, using fastp at Q25 for trimming and MiXCR for clone calling, and kept in-frame beta chains. Each CDR3 protein gets just one entry, which takes the most common genes and DNA from the rows behind it. The sample yields about 630,000 distinct CDR3 sequences; 25% were counted once. The ten largest make up 0.6% to 0.9% of the sample. The source material was naive CD8+ T cells from blood, with Jurkat cell RNA spiked in. The cell subset or site label of this sample denotes: FACS-sorted CD8+CD4-CCR7+CD45RA+ naive T cells. These receptors were collected from a human donor in good health. Some libraries in this study had Jurkat cell RNA spiked in.

Notes on this clonotype: A clone one base away is much larger, so this may be a read error. This chain links TRBV7-2 with TRBJ2-5, with 9 bases identical to TRBD2. CDR3 length equals 15 residues. V shed 4 bases and J 9 bases; nucleotides not matched to a gene: 12. CDR1 is SGHTA and CDR2 is FQGNSA in the germline V gene. This CDR3 reads CASSSYLGLAKAQYF. DNA for the CDR3: TGTGCCAGCAGCTCTTACCTCGGACTAGCGAAGGCCCAGTACTTC.

This clonotype was detected many times. This rearrangement joins TRBV24-1 to TRBJ2-1, with 12 nucleotides matching TRBD2. The CDR3 totals 17 residues. Germline lookup yields CDR1 KGHDR and CDR2 SFDVKD. Trimming at V came to 4 bases and at J to 6 bases, leaving 9 bases not matched to a gene. The CDR3 reads CATSDPDGLAGSNEQFF. In DNA form, the CDR3 reads TGTGCCACCAGTGACCCTGACGGACTAGCGGGAAGCAATGAGCAGTTCTTC.

Details on this clonotype: A read error may explain this, as a much larger clone is one base away. This chain links TRBV4-2 with TRBJ1-5; D not resolved. The germline V gene has CDR1 LGHNA and CDR2 YNFKEQ. The CDR3 sequence is 14 residues long. The CDR3 DNA follows: TGTGCCAGCGGCCAAGATGAAGGTTGGCAGCCCCAGCATTTT. Amino acid sequence: CASGQDEGWQPQHF.

This chain links TRBV27 with TRBJ2-7, with 9 bases identical to TRBD1. The CDR3 covers 16 residues. Germline V gene data show CDR1 as MNHEY and CDR2 as SMNVEV (reference sequence). V trimming: 5 bases; J trimming: 4 bases; junction bases outside the gene matches: 12. The CDR3 sequence: CASSIRQGVVEYEQYF. The CDR3 DNA sequence: TGTGCCAGCAGTATCCGACAGGGGGTAGTGGAATACGAGCAGTACTTC.

This chain connects TRBV11-2 to TRBJ2-5, with 8 nucleotides matching TRBD2. Germline V gene lookup returns CDR1 SGHAT and CDR2 FQNNGV. With V trimmed by 0 bases and J by 5 bases, 11 bases remained unmatched. The CDR3 runs 17 residues. CDR3 protein: CASSLDRVAGYDETQYF. The CDR3 DNA follows: TGTGCCAGCAGCTTAGATCGTGTAGCGGGATATGATGAGACCCAGTACTTC.

This clonotype was counted only a few times. This rearrangement joins TRBV19 to TRBJ1-5, with D perhaps TRBD1 (5 bases). The CDR3 length is 12 residues. CDR1 and CDR2 from the germline V gene are LNHDA and SQIVND (reference sequence). The ends were cut back, 4 bases at V and 7 bases at J, with 8 bases in the middle. The CDR3 loop reads CASSTGLQPQHF. CDR3 coding DNA: TGTGCCAGTAGTACAGGGTTACAGCCCCAGCATTTT.

This clonotype showed up many times. The V call is TRBV6-6, the J call TRBJ2-3; D perhaps matches TRBD2 (5 bases). The CDR3 length is 15 residues. Germline lookup yields CDR1 MNHNY and CDR2 SVGAGI (reference sequence). The ends were cut back, 5 bases at V and 6 bases at J, with 18 bases in the middle. For the CDR3, the DNA is TGTGCCAGCAGTACACCTAGTCTGACGGGGGATACGCAGTATTTT. The encoded protein is CASSTPSLTGDTQYF.

In this sample, this clonotype turned up a few times. The chain carries TRBV7-9 and TRBJ1-2; D uncertain. V was cut by 5 bases and J by 4 bases, with 14 bases left in between. The CDR3 extends over 14 amino acids. Germline V gene lookup returns CDR1 SEHNR and CDR2 FQNEAQ (reference sequence). The CDR3, as DNA: TGTGCCAGCAGCGACGGACTCAACCCCTATGGCTACACCTTC. It codes for CASSDGLNPYGYTF.

This clonotype was detected a few times. The V gene is TRBV12-3 or TRBV12-4, the J gene TRBJ2-5, with 7 bases fitting TRBD1. Losses at the gene ends were 6 bases for V and 2 bases for J; bases not matched to a gene: 0. The CDR3 loop spans 12 amino acids. The CDR3 DNA sequence: TGTGCCAGCAGGGGACAGCAAGAGACCCAGTACTTC. Translating it yields CASRGQQETQYF.

This sequence joins TRBV28 and TRBJ2-7; TRBD2 matches at 14 bases. V was pared by 5 bases and J by 7 bases, with 13 bases of the junction left unmatched. The V gene's germline CDR1 is MDHEN and CDR2 SYDVKM. This CDR3 contains 17 residues. This CDR3 is CASSTLRLAGGSGEQYF. The CDR3 DNA reads TGTGCCAGCAGTACCCTTAGACTAGCGGGAGGGTCTGGGGAGCAGTACTTC.

Comments on this clonotype: This may arise from a read error, as a much more abundant clone is one base away. The genes are TRBV9 and TRBJ1-5, with a weak D call TRBD1 (6 bases). The CDR3 loop spans 15 amino acids. Trimming left V 7 bases short and J 5 bases short, with 19 bases between. Germline V CDR1 and CDR2: SGDLS, YYNGEE. The CDR3 loop is CASYGGQGGDQPQHF. In nucleotides, the CDR3 is TGTGCCAGCTACGGGGGGCAGGGTGGCGATCAGCCCCAGCATTTT.

As to this clonotype: A much larger clone lies one base from this, so it may be a read error. This rearrangement joins TRBV7-2 to TRBJ2-1, with 8 nucleotides matching TRBD1. Germline loops: CDR1 SGHTA, CDR2 FQGNSA. The length of the CDR3 is 15 residues. The CDR3 DNA follows: TGTGCCAGCAGATGGACAGGGTTACCCTACAATCAGCAGTTCTTC. Translation gives CASRWTGLPYNQQFF. The full variable domain, in which reference TRBV7-2 and TRBJ2-1 provide the parts outside the CDR3, is GAGVSQSPSNKVTEKGKDVELRCDPISGHTALYWYRQSLGQGLEFLIYFQGNSAPDKSGLPSDRFSAERTGGSVSTLTIQRTQQEDSAVYLCASRWTGLPYNQQFFGPGTRLTVL.

The sample holds many counts of this clonotype. The rearrangement links TRBV5-4 to TRBJ2-3; D might be TRBD1 (5 bases). The CDR3 loop spans 14 amino acids. The germline V gene has CDR1 SGHNT and CDR2 YYREEE (reference sequence). V was trimmed by 2 bases and J by 2 bases, leaving 9 bases between them. Here the CDR3 DNA reads TGTGCCAGCAGCTTTGGGGCTATCACAGATACGCAGTATTTT. It encodes CASSFGAITDTQYF.

There are a few counts of this clonotype. The chain couples TRBV6-5 to TRBJ1-2; tentatively, D is TRBD1 (6 bases). The V and J ends lost 6 bases and 3 bases respectively, with 11 bases between them. This CDR3 has 13 amino acids. Looked up from germline, CDR1 is MNHEY and CDR2 is SVGAGI. The CDR3 loop reads CASRPGTYYGYTF. The CDR3 DNA sequence: TGTGCCAGCAGGCCCGGGACATACTATGGCTACACCTTC.

This clonotype was recorded at least ten times. The V gene is TRBV29-1, the J gene TRBJ1-1; 10 bases fit TRBD1. Germline CDR1 SQVTM, CDR2 ANQGSEA. V lost 6 bases to trimming and J lost 4 bases; unmatched junction nucleotides: 11. The CDR3 has 15 amino acids. The CDR3 sequence: CSVPDRGPGVTEAFF. The CDR3 bases are TGCAGCGTCCCAGACAGGGGGCCCGGGGTCACTGAAGCTTTCTTT.

This clonotype showed up just once. Just one base apart from a much larger clone, this may be a read error. Here the CDR3 omits its conserved ending phenylalanine or tryptophan, so a read error is the likely source. V gene TRBV4-1 combines with J gene TRBJ2-7, with D possibly matching TRBD1 (7 bases). Trimming removed 0 bases from V and 6 bases from J, with 15 bases in between. There are 15 residues in the CDR3. The germline gives CDR1 MGHRA, CDR2 YSYEKL. CDR3 amino acids: CASSQDLGGGGEQYI. The CDR3 bases are TGCGCCAGCAGCCAAGATCTTGGAGGGGGCGGCGAGCAGTACATC.

In this sample, this clonotype turned up many times. The chain links TRBV28 to TRBJ2-3; no definite D call. CDR1 and CDR2 (germline): MDHEN, SYDVKM. The V end lost 7 bases, the J end lost 6 bases, and 14 bases lay between the germline ends. There are 13 residues in the CDR3. The CDR3: CASTHAYLDTQYF. The CDR3 nucleotides are TGTGCCAGCACTCACGCGTATCTCGATACGCAGTATTTT.

There are many counts of this clonotype. The J gene is TRBJ1-1, the V gene TRBV5-1; TRBD1 is a possible D gene (6 bases). Germline V gene sequence: CDR1 SGHRS, CDR2 YFSETQ. The germline V and J ends were trimmed by 4 bases and 6 bases, with 13 bases remaining between them. The CDR3 has 13 amino acids. The CDR3 DNA sequence: TGCGCCAGCAGCCCCGACAGGCTACCTGAAGCTTTCTTT. Encoded protein: CASSPDRLPEAFF.

This clonotype came up many times. This chain joins TRBV9 and TRBJ2-7, with D possibly being TRBD1 (6 bases). Deletions cut 4 bases from V and 2 bases from J, with 16 bases between. CDR3 size: 15 residues. Germline lookup yields CDR1 SGDLS and CDR2 YYNGEE. The CDR3 is CASSYTGSGTYEQYF. In DNA form, the CDR3 reads TGTGCCAGCAGCTACACAGGGTCCGGGACCTACGAGCAGTACTTC.

V usage is TRBV13 and J usage is TRBJ2-5; TRBD2 matches 10 bases. CDR3 size: 17 residues. Germline V CDR1 and CDR2: PRHDT, FYEKMQ (reference sequence). V trimming: 0 bases; J trimming: 9 bases; junction bases outside the gene matches: 13. The CDR3 bases are TGTGCCAGCAGCTTAGGCGGTAGCGGGAGGCCCCCAGCGGCCCAGTACTTC. This translates into CASSLGGSGRPPAAQYF. Full variable domain (outside the CDR3, taken from reference TRBV13 and TRBJ2-5): AAGVIQSPRHLIKEKRETATLKCYPIPRHDTVYWYQQGPGQDPQFLISFYEKMQSDKGSIPDRFSAQQFSDYHSELNMSSLELGDSALYFCASSLGGSGRPPAAQYFGPGTRLLVL.

The V and J genes are TRBV9 and TRBJ2-5; D ambiguous. Germline CDR1 reads SGDLS; CDR2 reads YYNGEE. The length of the CDR3 is 15 residues. V shed 3 bases and J shed 0 bases, with 12 bases lying between them. The CDR3 sequence is CASSEYGRNQETQYF. The CDR3 DNA follows: TGTGCCAGCAGCGAATACGGACGGAACCAAGAGACCCAGTACTTC. The variable domain in full, with the rest retrieved from reference TRBV9 and TRBJ2-5, is DSGVTQTPKHLITATGQRVTLRCSPRSGDLSVYWYQQSLDQGLQFLIQYYNGEERAKGNILERFSAQQFPDLHSELNLSSLELGDSALYFCASSEYGRNQETQYFGPGTRLLVL.